The clone carrying this TCR beta chain has more than one count but fewer than ten. The antigen remains undetermined. It was with a sample-barcoded 5' primer and a J-beta primer mix that a second PCR of roughly 6 to 11 cycles was run. From the 5' RACE reads, TCRdb called clonotypes with MiXCR, one entry per CDR3 protein. The data contain 600,000 or so distinct CDR3 sequences, under 55% of them singletons. The data belong to a study of blood T cells in healthy people across ages. Study results and caveats: Older age coincided with a roughly linear decline in TCR beta diversity per million T cells. Naive T cell percentage strongly correlated with TCR beta diversity.

This CDR3 spans 13 amino acids. Germline CDR1 is SNHLY and CDR2 is FYNNEI. With 8 bases removed from V and 4 bases from J, the gap between germline ends came to 15 bases. The chain links TRBV2 to TRBJ2-7, with unresolved D. The sequence came from a man of 80 years or more in good health. The specimen sequenced was blood. CDR3: CASAEEGFYEQYF. The CDR3, as DNA: TGTGCCAGCGCGGAAGAAGGGTTTTACGAGCAGTACTTC.